The 8 T cell receptor beta chains below all came from one sample that was sequenced in a study of blood T cell repertoires in COVID-19. Clones were sequenced by immunoSEQ multiplex PCR, and TCRdb holds only the in-frame ones, with some missing. The repertoire holds about 270,000 clones, with 75% to 90% as singletons. The sequenced sample consisted of PBMCs or T cells enriched from blood (not recorded which). The receptors derive from a young woman who had recovered from COVID-19.

The chain combines TRBV10-2 with TRBJ2-3, with 9 bases lining up with TRBD2. The trim removed 3 bases at V and 5 bases at J, leaving 6 bases unmatched. There are 15 residues in the CDR3. From germline, CDR1 is WSHSY and CDR2 SAAADI. The CDR3 is CASSEAGGGGDTQYF. The CDR3, as DNA: TGCGCCAGCAGTGAAGCGGGGGGAGGTGGAGATACGCAGTATTTT.

This chain connects TRBV28 to TRBJ1-1; D is ambiguous. The CDR3 extends over 12 amino acids. V lost 3 bases, J lost 7 bases, and 9 bases lay in between. Germline V gene data show CDR1 as MDHEN and CDR2 as SYDVKM. In DNA form, the CDR3 reads TGTGCCAGCAGTTTGTCCGTCAGTGAAGCTTTCTTT. It yields the protein CASSLSVSEAFF.

V is TRBV6-8 and J is TRBJ1-3, with TRBD1 as a possible D gene (6 bases). The CDR3 has 15 amino acids. The ends were cut back, 1 base at V and 7 bases at J, with 14 bases in the middle. Germline V gene lookup returns CDR1 MNHGY and CDR2 SAAAGT. The CDR3 DNA reads TGTGCCAGCAGTTACTTGGCAGGGGTTAGTAACACCATATATTTT. It encodes CASSYLAGVSNTIYF.

V is TRBV5-1 and J is TRBJ2-1; 11 bases agree with TRBD2. Germline V gene data show CDR1 as SGHRS and CDR2 as YFSETQ. The CDR3 is made up of 15 amino acids. The V gene end was trimmed by 5 bases and the J gene end by 6 bases; junction bases not matched to a gene: 7. CDR3 sequence: CASRPLAGDSNEQFF. CDR3 DNA: TGCGCCAGCAGACCACTAGCGGGGGATAGCAATGAGCAGTTCTTC.

J is TRBJ1-3 and V is TRBV2; a weak D match, TRBD1 (6 bases). V was shortened by 5 bases and J by 0 bases, with 8 bases between the two germline ends. The CDR3 contains 14 residues. CDR1 and CDR2 from the germline V gene are SNHLY and FYNNEI. The CDR3 spells CASSSTGSGNTIYF. The CDR3 DNA sequence: TGTGCCAGCAGTTCGACAGGCTCTGGAAACACCATATATTTT.

This clone was counted a single time. This sequence joins TRBV19 and TRBJ1-4; D is uncertain. The germline CDR1 and CDR2 sequences are LNHDA and SQIVND (reference sequence). V lost 5 bases to trimming and J lost 8 bases, with 30 bases between them. The CDR3 is made up of 19 amino acids. The CDR3 is CASSLRGVHSLEVNEKLFF. CDR3 nucleotide sequence: TGTGCCAGTAGTTTGCGGGGTGTGCACTCCTTAGAGGTAAACGAAAAACTGTTTTTT.

This clone has a single count. This chain joins TRBV19 and TRBJ1-2; 7 nucleotides align to TRBD1. V trimming: 8 bases; J trimming: 9 bases; junction bases outside the gene matches: 12. The CDR3 spans 13 residues. Germline CDR1 LNHDA, CDR2 SQIVND (reference sequence). This chain's CDR3 is CASRYRGPYRYTF. The DNA of the CDR3 is TGTGCCAGTCGATACAGGGGACCTTATCGCTACACCTTC.

The CDR3 here is CASSLSQRSYEQYF. CDR3 nucleotide sequence: TGTGCCAGCAGCTTGTCTCAGCGCTCCTACGAGCAGTACTTC. The rearrangement joins TRBV13 to TRBJ2-7; D is unclear. Germline V gene lookup returns CDR1 PRHDT and CDR2 FYEKMQ (reference sequence). The V gene lost 3 bases and the J gene lost 0 bases, with 9 bases spanning the gap. There are 14 residues in the CDR3.